Sequencing of this T cell receptor (beta chain) was carried out in a study of beta chain features in type 1 diabetes. Sequencing targeted expressed TCRB transcripts, as all isolated RNA had been reverse transcribed. Profiling relied on immunoSEQ multiplex PCR, and the TCRdb table lists in-frame clones only, not all of them. Seen here are about 150,000 clones, approximately 9.9% observed once, and the top ten hold less than 3%. V lost 5 bases and J lost 1, with 11 bases in between. The CDR3 consists of 14 residues. CDR1 MNHEY and CDR2 SVGAGI come from the germline V gene. The chain is built from TRBV6-5 and TRBJ2-5; weak D call: TRBD2 (5 bases). The sequence was obtained from a woman between 18 and 29 years old in good health. Specimen: central memory CD4+ T cells from blood. CDR3 nucleotides: TGTGCCAGCAGTGAAACGGGGTCCCAAGAGACCCAGTACTTC. This sequence encodes CASSETGSQETQYF.